The 20 T cell receptor beta chains below were found in one sample sequenced in a study of breast tumors, draining lymph nodes, adjacent tissues. Via MiXCR, TCRdb re-called the multiplex PCR reads, giving one row per CDR3 protein. The sample includes about 46,000 distinct CDR3 sequences, 23% seen only once; the top ten take 7.5% to 9.5%. Sequencing was performed on breast tumor tissue. These receptors were taken from a female donor with breast cancer. Some clones in this sample may be carry-over from other donors' samples.

This clonotype was seen more than once but under ten times. The chain carries TRBV6-4 and TRBJ2-6; TRBD1 matches 7 bases. Looked up from germline, CDR1 is MRHNA and CDR2 is SNTAGT. V dropped 4 bases and J dropped 0; count of bases not matched to a gene: 21. The CDR3 is made up of 22 amino acids. CDR3 nucleotides: TGTGCCAGCAGTGGTCTTAGAGGGGGCCTGTCCCTATCCTTCTCTGGGGCCAACGTCCTGACTTTC. Its protein product is CASSGLRGGLSLSFSGANVLTF.

This clonotype occurred a few times. The chain joins TRBV29-1 to TRBJ2-1; TRBD2 matches at 7 bases. Germline assignment: CDR1 SQVTM and CDR2 ANQGSEA. This CDR3 contains 15 residues. Trimming took 6 bases from V and 0 from J; bases not matched to a gene: 8. Here the CDR3 DNA reads TGCAGCGTGGCTTCTGGGGGGGGCTCCTACAATGAGCAGTTCTTC. Amino acids: CSVASGGGSYNEQFF.

This clonotype showed up many times. The rearrangement joins TRBV20-1 to TRBJ2-1, with 8 bases aligning to TRBD2. This CDR3 is 11 amino acids long. The trim removed 4 bases at V and 9 bases at J, leaving 2 bases unmatched. Germline V lookup: CDR1 DFQATT, CDR2 SNEGSKA (reference sequence). CDR3 DNA sequence: TGCAGTGCTACCAGCGGGGGTGAGCAGTTCTTC. Encoded protein: CSATSGGEQFF.

The rearrangement links TRBV19 to TRBJ2-1, with 9 bases fitting TRBD2. The CDR3 is made up of 17 amino acids. Germline V gene lookup returns CDR1 LNHDA and CDR2 SQIVND (reference sequence). The trim removed 2 bases at V and 0 bases at J, leaving 5 bases unmatched. CDR3 protein: CASSINLAGSSYNEQFF. In DNA form, the CDR3 reads TGTGCCAGTAGTATAAATCTAGCGGGGAGCTCCTACAATGAGCAGTTCTTC.

The chain links TRBV6-5 to TRBJ1-1, with D perhaps TRBD1 (5 bases). V lost 0 bases and J lost 1, with 9 bases in between. In germline, CDR1 is MNHEY, CDR2 SVGAGI. CDR3 size: 15 residues. Here the CDR3 DNA reads TGTGCCAGCAGTTACTCCGGGGCAACGAACACTGAAGCTTTCTTT. This codes for CASSYSGATNTEAFF.

This clonotype has a count of ten or more. The chain links TRBV20-1 to TRBJ1-6, with 7 bases matching TRBD1. The CDR3 contains 16 residues. Trimming removed 5 bases from V and 4 bases from J; junction bases left unmatched: 11. Germline V gives CDR1 DFQATT, CDR2 SNEGSKA (reference sequence). The CDR3 DNA reads TGCAGTGCTCGACCCCCCGGGACAGATTATAATTCACCCCTCCACTTT. This codes for CSARPPGTDYNSPLHF.

The chain uses TRBV28 and TRBJ1-5; 8 bases map to TRBD1. V trimming: 5 bases; J trimming: 5 bases; junction bases outside the gene matches: 5. This CDR3 comprises 14 residues. Germline V CDR1 and CDR2: MDHEN, SYDVKM. The CDR3 sequence: CASSLGTGYQPQHF. The CDR3 DNA is TGTGCCAGCAGTCTTGGGACAGGTTATCAGCCCCAGCATTTT.

The chain carries TRBV9 and TRBJ1-6, with D uncertain. This CDR3 has 14 residues. With 0 bases removed from V and 7 bases from J, the gap between germline ends came to 8 bases. Per the germline V gene, CDR1 is SGDLS and CDR2 is YYNGEE. CDR3 sequence: CASSVESWNSPLHF. The CDR3 nucleotides read TGTGCCAGCAGCGTAGAAAGCTGGAATTCACCCCTCCACTTT.

At least ten counts were recorded for this clonotype. The chain joins TRBV20-1 to TRBJ2-3; 8 bases align to TRBD2. Losses at the gene ends were 3 bases for V and 2 bases for J; bases not matched to a gene: 16. Germline-derived CDR1 and CDR2 are DFQATT and SNEGSKA (reference sequence). The CDR3 is made up of 18 amino acids. The CDR3 DNA is TGCAGTGCTAGTTCCACTGCCGGGTTAGCGGGATCCACAGATACGCAGTATTTT. Residues: CSASSTAGLAGSTDTQYF.

This clonotype has ten or more counts. For the CDR3, the DNA is TGTGCCAGCAGTGACCCACCTCAGGACCCGGGAAGGTCTTGGACCCAGTACTTC. This translates into CASSDPPQDPGRSWTQYF. This chain uses TRBV6-4 with TRBJ2-5; perhaps TRBD2 as D (5 bases). The V gene's germline CDR1 is MRHNA and CDR2 SNTAGT. The V and J ends lost 2 bases and 7 bases respectively, with 26 bases between them. The CDR3 extends over 18 amino acids.

The sample holds many counts of this clonotype. V usage is TRBV6-1 and J usage is TRBJ1-6; TRBD1 might be the D (5 bases). The CDR3 extends over 15 amino acids. V was pared by 4 bases and J by 6 bases, with 13 bases between. Germline CDR1 MNHNS, CDR2 SASEGT. This chain's CDR3 is CASSGDGGGNSPLHF. DNA of the CDR3: TGTGCCAGCAGTGGGGACGGGGGGGGTAATTCACCCCTCCACTTT.

This clonotype has a count of ten or more. This chain connects TRBV7-8 to TRBJ2-5, with 9 bases identical to TRBD2. V gave up 2 bases and J gave up 2 bases; unmatched junction bases: 15. This CDR3 contains 19 residues. Germline V lookup: CDR1 SGHVS, CDR2 FQNEAQ. CDR3 sequence reads: CASSLRAAGGLAGQETQYF. The CDR3 DNA follows: TGTGCCAGCAGCTTACGGGCCGCCGGTGGTCTAGCGGGACAAGAGACCCAGTACTTC.

V is TRBV29-1 and J is TRBJ1-2; TRBD1 matches at 8 bases. Germline lookup yields CDR1 SQVTM and CDR2 ANQGSEA. J gave up 0 bases and V 6 bases, and 6 bases lay outside the gene matches. This CDR3 region has 14 residues. The CDR3 reads CSVVNRGANYGYTF. The CDR3 region has the DNA TGCAGCGTCGTCAACAGGGGGGCTAACTATGGCTACACCTTC.

At least ten counts were recorded for this clonotype. V and J are TRBV12-3 or TRBV12-4 and TRBJ2-1; D is unresolved. The CDR3 length is 14 residues. V was shortened by 7 bases and J by 0 bases, with 10 bases between the two germline ends. CDR3: CASNTKGSYNEQFF. CDR3 DNA sequence: TGTGCCAGCAATACGAAGGGCTCCTACAATGAGCAGTTCTTC.

This clonotype has only a few counts. The CDR3 DNA is TGCGCCAGCAGCCAACGGGACGGTCATAATTCACCCCTCCACTTT. Amino acid sequence: CASSQRDGHNSPLHF. The chain is built from TRBV4-1 and TRBJ1-6; a possible D gene is TRBD1 (5 bases). The V end lost 2 bases, the J end lost 5 bases, and 10 bases lay between the germline ends. CDR1 is MGHRA, CDR2 YSYEKL, per germline. The CDR3 length is 15 residues.

About this clonotype: Since a much larger clone is just one base distant, this may be a read error. V and J are TRBV11-1 and TRBJ2-7; D is uncertain. Germline V gene data show CDR1 as SGHAT and CDR2 as FQDESV (reference sequence). V was clipped by 4 bases and J by 0 bases, with 4 bases between them. This CDR3 has 12 amino acids. The CDR3 loop reads CASSSTSYEQYF. The CDR3 nucleotides are TGTGCCAGCAGCTCCACCTCCTACGAGCAGTACTTC.

The chain couples TRBV30 to TRBJ2-7; D is unresolved. V lost 2 bases and J 0 bases, leaving 5 bases between the germline ends. Germline lookup yields CDR1 GTSNPN and CDR2 SVGIG (reference sequence). The CDR3 runs to 12 residues. DNA for the CDR3: TGTGCCTGGAGTCCCGGCTCCTACGAGCAGTACTTC. Encoded protein: CAWSPGSYEQYF.

This clonotype appeared a few times. The DNA for the CDR3 is TGTGCCAGCAGCTACACACCCCAGGCGAACACTGAAGCTTTCTTT. It yields the protein CASSYTPQANTEAFF. The V call is TRBV7-8, the J call TRBJ1-1; D gene ambiguous. Trimming took off 4 bases at V and 1 base at J, with 13 bases between the two ends. This CDR3 region has 15 residues. CDR1 is SGHVS, CDR2 FQNEAQ, per germline.

This clonotype was counted at least ten times. The chain joins TRBV9 to TRBJ2-7; 8 nucleotides match TRBD2. Germline loops: CDR1 SGDLS, CDR2 YYNGEE. CDR3 length: 14 residues. Losses at the gene ends were 4 bases for V and 5 bases for J; bases not matched to a gene: 8. CDR3 sequence reads: CASSSSGSNHEQYF. The DNA of the CDR3 is TGTGCCAGCAGCTCCAGCGGGAGTAATCACGAGCAGTACTTC. Combining the CDR3 with reference TRBV9 and TRBJ2-7 gives the whole variable domain DSGVTQTPKHLITATGQRVTLRCSPRSGDLSVYWYQQSLDQGLQFLIQYYNGEERAKGNILERFSAQQFPDLHSELNLSSLELGDSALYFCASSSSGSNHEQYFGPGTRLTVT.

This clonotype was detected ten times or more. J is TRBJ1-6 and V is TRBV6-1; D remains ambiguous. The V end lost 3 bases, the J end lost 10 bases, and 13 bases lay between the germline ends. CDR1 and CDR2 from the germline V gene are MNHNS and SASEGT. This CDR3 is 14 amino acids long. CDR3 in DNA: TGTGCCAGCAGTGATTCACGGAGCACCTCACCCCTCCACTTT. This sequence encodes CASSDSRSTSPLHF.